This is a list of T cell receptor beta chains from one sample in a study of OX40 agonist ivuxolimab in advanced cancers. Repertoires were generated with immunoSEQ multiplex PCR, while TCRdb's copy carries only in-frame clones and drops some. This sample has approximately 110,000 clones; just under 95% occur once, and the top ten carry more than 0.7%. Here the sequenced sample was CD4+ or CD8+ T cells sorted from blood, taken in a trial of the OX40 agonist ivuxolimab. The origin of the receptors is an adult with an advanced solid tumor such as melanoma, head and neck, liver or kidney cancer. Both conserved end residues are part of each CDR3. A D gene is named only where the DNA matches it firmly. Expanded clones get a size class; other rows say once, few or many, or leave the size out.

J	D	V	size	CDR3	DNA
TRBJ2-2	TRBD2	TRBV7-9	-	CASSLGSGRSGELFF	TGTGCCAGCAGCTTAGGAAGCGGGAGGAGCGGGGAGCTGTTTTTT
TRBJ2-7	TRBD2	TRBV28	-	CASTPHRGRLAGASSYEQYF	TGTGCCAGCACCCCCCATCGGGGGCGACTAGCGGGAGCATCCTCCTACGAGCAGTACTTC
TRBJ1-3	-	TRBV11-1	few	CASSQGPSGNTIYF	TGTGCCAGCAGCCAGGGGCCCTCTGGAAACACCATATATTTT
TRBJ2-2	-	TRBV25-1	-	CASSGVANSGELFF	TGTGCCAGCAGTGGGGTAGCGAATTCCGGGGAGCTGTTTTTT
TRBJ2-5	-	TRBV19	-	CASSLSGGQETQYF	TGTGCCAGTAGTCTCTCCGGGGGCCAAGAGACCCAGTACTTC
TRBJ2-2	-	TRBV5-1	-	CASSLRAGNTGELFF	TGCGCCAGCAGCTTGCGGGCAGGAAACACCGGGGAGCTGTTTTTT
TRBJ1-4	TRBD1	TRBV2	-	CASSRTGTNEKLFF	TGTGCCAGCAGTCGGACAGGGACTAATGAAAAACTGTTTTTT
TRBJ2-1	-	TRBV7-2	-	CASSSWGAGQNEQFF	TGTGCCAGCAGCTCTTGGGGGGCGGGGCAGAATGAGCAGTTCTTC
TRBJ2-1	TRBD1	TRBV7-2	-	CASSSGTGGNNEQFF	TGTGCCAGCAGCTCAGGGACAGGGGGTAACAATGAGCAGTTCTTC
TRBJ1-1	-	TRBV18	-	CASSPGQNTEAFF	TGTGCCAGCTCACCAGGACAAAACACTGAAGCTTTCTTT
TRBJ2-7	TRBD2	TRBV7-9	-	CASSSPASGRSYEQYF	TGTGCCAGCAGCTCCCCGGCTAGCGGGAGGTCCTACGAGCAGTACTTC
TRBJ2-3	TRBD2	TRBV5-1	once	CASSFLAGARTDTQYF	TGCGCCAGCAGCTTTCTAGCGGGAGCCCGCACAGATACGCAGTATTTT
TRBJ2-7	-	TRBV5-1	-	CASSLNTNEQYF	TGCGCCAGCAGCTTGAATACGAACGAGCAGTACTTC
TRBJ1-5	-	TRBV9	-	CASSPLGGSNQPQHF	TGTGCCAGCAGCCCCCTGGGAGGTAGCAATCAGCCCCAGCATTTT
TRBJ1-2	-	TRBV2	-	CASSEVGTSPYGYTF	TGTGCCAGCAGTGAAGTGGGGACAAGTCCCTATGGCTACACCTTC
TRBJ2-7	TRBD1	TRBV11-2	-	CASSSSVDRVYEQYF	TGTGCCAGCAGTTCGTCGGTGGACAGGGTGTACGAGCAGTACTTC
TRBJ2-3	TRBD2	TRBV29-1	few	CSVVLAGHASTDTQYF	TGCAGCGTTGTGCTAGCGGGGCATGCTAGCACAGATACGCAGTATTTT
TRBJ1-4	-	TRBV6-1	-	CASGAGATNEKLFF	TGTGCCAGTGGGGCCGGGGCAACTAATGAAAAACTGTTTTTT
TRBJ2-7	TRBD1	TRBV28	-	CASSRQGVLAYEQYF	TGTGCCAGCAGTAGACAGGGGGTCTTAGCCTACGAGCAGTACTTC
TRBJ2-5	TRBD1	TRBV29-1	-	CSAGDRAETQYF	TGCAGCGCCGGAGACAGGGCGGAGACCCAGTACTTC
TRBJ1-3	TRBD1	TRBV19	-	CASSIRTGLLNTIYF	TGTGCCAGTAGTATCCGGACAGGTCTTCTAAACACCATATATTTT
TRBJ2-1	-	TRBV28	-	CASTAGGASPYNEQFF	TGTGCCAGCACCGCTGGAGGGGCTAGCCCCTACAATGAGCAGTTCTTC
TRBJ1-2	-	TRBV6-1	-	CASSEGRYGYTF	TGTGCCAGCAGTGAAGGGAGATATGGCTACACCTTC
TRBJ2-7	-	TRBV7-9	-	CASSLGRGTRTYEQYF	TGTGCCAGCAGCTTGGGGAGGGGGACACGAACCTACGAGCAGTACTTC
TRBJ1-1	-	TRBV28	once	CAGRTENTEAFF	TGTGCCGGGCGGACAGAGAACACTGAAGCTTTCTTT
TRBJ2-2	-	TRBV11-1	-	CASSAPSMGELFF	TGTGCCAGCAGCGCACCCTCTATGGGGGAGCTGTTTTTT
TRBJ1-5	-	TRBV2	-	CASSDSNQPQHF	TGTGCCAGCAGTGATAGCAATCAGCCCCAGCATTTT
TRBJ2-5	TRBD2	TRBV7-8	-	CASSGRTSGKLETQYF	TGTGCCAGCAGCGGCCGGACTAGCGGGAAACTGGAGACCCAGTACTTC
TRBJ2-7	TRBD2	TRBV28	-	CASSTGGDEQYF	TGTGCCAGCAGTACGGGGGGAGACGAGCAGTACTTC
TRBJ2-7	TRBD1	TRBV5-5	-	CASSPGPGQGISYEQYF	TGTGCCAGCAGCCCGGGCCCGGGACAGGGAATTTCCTACGAGCAGTACTTC
TRBJ2-6	TRBD1	TRBV5-4	-	CASSSGQLYSGANVLTF	TGTGCCAGCAGCTCGGGACAGTTATACTCTGGGGCCAACGTCCTGACTTTC
TRBJ2-3	TRBD2	TRBV7-2	-	CASSARGSGRTTDTQYF	TGTGCCAGCAGCGCGCGAGGTAGCGGGAGGACCACAGATACGCAGTATTTT
TRBJ1-1	-	TRBV28	-	CASSLRAGVNTEAFF	TGTGCCAGCAGTTTGAGGGCGGGGGTGAACACTGAAGCTTTCTTT